These 28 T cell receptor beta chains were sequenced from one sample in a study of cytomegalovirus exposure and HLA in healthy donors (TCRdb year 2017). Libraries were constructed by the immunoSEQ multiplex PCR assay. TCRdb carries this immuneACCESS record with in-frame sequences only. Its versions omit some clonotypes, under half of them owing to an unresolved V gene in the studies checked, with the rest unexplained. This sample is represented by 300,000 to 450,000 clones; approximately 90% of them were singletons. Roughly 0.8% of the sample comes from the top ten. Material: PBMCs. These receptors were taken from a woman aged 18-29 years in good health and CMV-seronegative.

The chain links TRBV30 to TRBJ2-5; 7 nucleotides align to TRBD2. The CDR3 is 14 residues long. With V trimmed by 1 base and J by 4 bases, 6 bases remained unmatched. The germline CDR1 and CDR2 sequences are GTSNPN and SVGIG (reference sequence). As DNA, the CDR3 is TGTGCCTGGAGTGGCGCTAGCGGTGGAGAGACCCAGTACTTC. The encoded protein is CAWSGASGGETQYF. Variable domain in full (rest from reference TRBV30 and TRBJ2-5): SQTIHQWPATLVQPVGSPLSLECTVEGTSNPNLYWYRQAAGRGLQLLFYSVGIGQISSEVPQNLSASRPQDRQFILSSKKLLLSDSGFYLCAWSGASGGETQYFGPGTRLLVL.

V is TRBV27 and J is TRBJ1-1; D not certain. V lost 1 base to trimming and J lost 6 bases, with 9 bases between them. Germline lookup yields CDR1 MNHEY and CDR2 SMNVEV (reference sequence). This CDR3 region has 13 residues. The CDR3 bases are TGTGCCAGCAGTTTATTTGCCGGGGCTGAAGCTTTCTTT. This gives the protein CASSLFAGAEAFF.

The chain joins TRBV28 to TRBJ2-1; D perhaps matches TRBD2 (7 bases). This CDR3 has 12 amino acids. V gave up 3 bases and J gave up 10 bases, with 10 bases separating them. Germline V gene data show CDR1 as MDHEN and CDR2 as SYDVKM. The DNA for the CDR3 is TGTGCCAGCAGTTTGAGCGGGACAGAGCAGTTCTTC. Residues: CASSLSGTEQFF. Full variable domain (remainder filled in from reference TRBV28 and TRBJ2-1): DVKVTQSSRYLVKRTGEKVFLECVQDMDHENMFWYRQDPGLGLRLIYFSYDVKMKEKGDIPEGYSVSREKKERFSLILESASTNQTSMYLCASSLSGTEQFFGPGTRLTVL.

V is TRBV19 and J is TRBJ2-3, with 8 positions matching TRBD1. V lost 3 bases to trimming and J lost 4 bases; unmatched junction nucleotides: 9. The germline V gene has CDR1 LNHDA and CDR2 SQIVND (reference sequence). The CDR3 covers 16 residues. CDR3 protein: CASSIRTGLTSDTQYF. The CDR3 nucleotides read TGTGCCAGTAGTATCCGGACAGGGCTCACTTCAGATACGCAGTATTTT.

At least ten counts were recorded for this clone. The V call is TRBV25-1, the J call TRBJ2-1, with 8 positions matching TRBD2. The germline V gene encodes CDR1 MGHDK and CDR2 SYGVNS. V shed 8 bases and J 8 bases; nucleotides not matched to a gene: 11. There are 14 residues in the CDR3. The CDR3 region has the DNA TGTGCCAGCGGCGGGACTAGGGAGTGGGATGAGCAGTTCTTC. Translating gives CASGGTREWDEQFF.

This chain links TRBV30 with TRBJ2-1; 12 bases align to TRBD2. The CDR3 totals 14 residues. Germline CDR1 and CDR2: GTSNPN and SVGIG (reference sequence). V shed 2 bases, J shed 14 bases, and the junction held 10 bases outside the gene matches. The CDR3 reads CAWSLASGRALKFF. The CDR3 DNA follows: TGTGCCTGGAGTCTGGCTAGCGGGAGGGCCTTGAAGTTCTTC.

The chain links TRBV4-1 to TRBJ2-4; D perhaps matches TRBD1 (6 bases). The CDR3 is 18 residues long. Looked up from germline, CDR1 is MGHRA and CDR2 is YSYEKL. V was cut by 0 bases and J by 0 bases, with 15 bases left in between. The DNA for the CDR3 is TGCGCCAGCAGCCAAGATCGGAACAGGGAACTAGCCAAAAACATTCAGTACTTC. Amino acid sequence: CASSQDRNRELAKNIQYF.

V is TRBV28 and J is TRBJ2-1, with D maybe TRBD2 (5 bases). CDR1 and CDR2 (germline): MDHEN, SYDVKM. V dropped 3 bases and J dropped 0 bases, with 12 bases sitting between them. This CDR3 spans 16 amino acids. DNA of the CDR3: TGTGCCAGCAGTTTTGCCCGGGAAAACTCCTACAATGAGCAGTTCTTC. This codes for CASSFARENSYNEQFF.

The CDR3 region is CASSSRIQGVVEKLFF. CDR3 DNA: TGTGCCAGCAGCTCGCGAATACAGGGTGTCGTCGAAAAACTGTTTTTT. The V and J genes are TRBV5-6 and TRBJ1-4; D perhaps matches TRBD1 (6 bases). The V gene lost 3 bases and the J gene lost 8 bases, with 20 bases spanning the gap. The germline CDR1 and CDR2 sequences are SGHDT and YYEEEE. The CDR3 has 16 residues.

The rearrangement links TRBV2 to TRBJ2-2; D remains ambiguous. The length of the CDR3 is 14 residues. Trimming removed 7 bases at V and 7 bases at J, with 16 bases between. The germline CDR1 and CDR2 sequences are SNHLY and FYNNEI. The CDR3 sequence: CASTYSYSGGELFF. In DNA, the CDR3 is TGTGCCAGCACCTATTCATATTCGGGCGGGGAGCTGTTTTTT.

The chain recombines TRBV11-2 with TRBJ2-7; 8 nucleotides align to TRBD2. The V gene end was trimmed by 5 bases and the J gene end by 3 bases; junction bases not matched to a gene: 15. This CDR3 is 17 amino acids long. From germline, CDR1 is SGHAT and CDR2 FQNNGV. The CDR3 bases are TGTGCCAGCAGCCGATGGGCAGCGGGAGCCAAAAACTACGAGCAGTACTTC. Translating gives CASSRWAAGAKNYEQYF.

The rearrangement uses TRBV7-2 and TRBJ2-5, with D uncertain. V lost 0 bases and J lost 5, with 7 bases in between. The CDR3 covers 13 residues. Germline V lookup: CDR1 SGHTA, CDR2 FQGNSA. As DNA, the CDR3 is TGTGCCAGCAGCTTAGCCCCGCGGGAGACCCAGTACTTC. The encoded protein is CASSLAPRETQYF.

The chain recombines TRBV16 with TRBJ2-7, with 7 bases aligning to TRBD1. Germline CDR1 is KGHSY and CDR2 is FQNENV. The CDR3 has 14 residues. V lost 4 bases and J lost 4; bases outside the gene matches: 7. The CDR3 nucleotides are TGTGCCAGCAGCCTTAGGGGGCCGGAGTACGAGCAGTACTTC. Protein product: CASSLRGPEYEQYF.

A note on this clone: Being one base from a much bigger clone, this may be a read error. The rearrangement joins TRBV28 to TRBJ2-1; TRBD2 aligns across 7 bases. The CDR3 has 15 residues. Per the germline V gene, CDR1 is MDHEN and CDR2 is SYDVKM. Germline trimming cut 10 bases from V and 3 bases from J; bases unmatched to any gene: 12. The CDR3, as DNA: TGTGCCACCAAAGCCGCCCTAGCGGACTACAATGAGCAGTTCTTC. It is translated as CATKAALADYNEQFF.

V gene TRBV27 combines with J gene TRBJ1-1, with 9 bases identical to TRBD1. The CDR3 contains 16 residues. V was clipped by 2 bases and J by 2 bases; unmatched bases: 6. Germline loops: CDR1 MNHEY, CDR2 SMNVEV (reference sequence). CDR3 nucleotides: TGTGCCAGCAGTTTAACAGGGGGCGGCGATAACACTGAAGCTTTCTTT. Translated, it gives CASSLTGGGDNTEAFF.

This clone came up once. The V gene is TRBV25-1, the J gene TRBJ2-7, with TRBD1 matching 7 bases. Germline loops: CDR1 MGHDK, CDR2 SYGVNS. The CDR3 is 15 amino acids. J gave up 0 bases and V 3 bases, and 5 bases lay outside the gene matches. The CDR3 protein is CASSDPGTASYEQYF. The CDR3 DNA follows: TGTGCCAGCAGTGACCCCGGGACAGCCTCCTACGAGCAGTACTTC.

This chain connects TRBV5-1 to TRBJ2-3, with 9 bases that match TRBD1. Germline lookup yields CDR1 SGHRS and CDR2 YFSETQ. The CDR3 has 15 amino acids. Trimming removed 0 bases from V and 6 bases from J; junction bases left unmatched: 5. CDR3 residues: CASSLAGGQGDTQYF. The DNA for the CDR3 is TGCGCCAGCAGCTTGGCCGGGGGACAGGGCGATACGCAGTATTTT. The full variable domain, with the rest looked up from reference TRBV5-1 and TRBJ2-3, is KAGVTQTPRYLIKTRGQQVTLSCSPISGHRSVSWYQQTPGQGLQFLFEYFSETQRNKGNFPGRFSGRQFSNSRSEMNVSTLELGDSALYLCASSLAGGQGDTQYFGPGTRLTVL.

The J gene is TRBJ2-3, the V gene TRBV15; 12 bases are shared with TRBD2. The J segment lost 6 bases and the V segment lost 7 bases, leaving 8 bases of the junction unmatched. Germline CDR1 LNHNV, CDR2 YYDKDF (reference sequence). The CDR3 is made up of 15 amino acids. CDR3 DNA: TGTGCCACCAACCGGCCTAGCGGGGGGGCCGATACGCAGTATTTT. Encoded protein: CATNRPSGGADTQYF.

This chain joins TRBV7-9 and TRBJ2-2; D is ambiguous. This CDR3 region has 14 residues. From germline, CDR1 is SEHNR and CDR2 FQNEAQ (reference sequence). The V end lost 4 bases, the J end lost 4 bases, and 10 bases lay between the germline ends. The CDR3 is CASSSPLSTGELFF. The DNA for the CDR3 is TGTGCCAGCAGCTCTCCTCTGAGCACCGGGGAGCTGTTTTTT.

The chain links TRBV29-1 to TRBJ2-1, with TRBD2 as a possible D gene (6 bases). This CDR3 region has 11 residues. Trimming cost V 6 bases and J 8 bases, with 11 bases left between them. Germline V CDR1 and CDR2: SQVTM, ANQGSEA. The chain's CDR3 is CSVGSGYEQFF. Here the CDR3 DNA reads TGCAGCGTGGGGAGCGGGTATGAGCAGTTCTTC.

V gene TRBV9 combines with J gene TRBJ1-2; D call uncertain. The CDR3 runs 13 residues. CDR1 is SGDLS, CDR2 YYNGEE, per germline. V was trimmed by 5 bases and J by 2 bases, leaving 10 bases between them. CDR3 sequence (DNA): TGTGCCAGCAGTCCCGGTCACAACTATGGCTACACCTTC. This gives the protein CASSPGHNYGYTF.

V usage is TRBV7-9 and J usage is TRBJ2-7; 9 bases line up with TRBD2. Germline CDR1 is SEHNR and CDR2 is FQNEAQ (reference sequence). V was pared by 4 bases and J by 5 bases, with 12 bases of the junction left unmatched. The CDR3 has 16 residues. CDR3 coding DNA: TGTGCCAGCAGCTGCACAACGACTAGCGGAGGGGACGAGCAGTACTTC. It specifies CASSCTTTSGGDEQYF.

The chain links TRBV27 to TRBJ2-5; 7 bases fit TRBD2. V dropped 3 bases and J dropped 3; count of bases not matched to a gene: 10. Germline CDR1 is MNHEY and CDR2 is SMNVEV (reference sequence). The CDR3 spans 16 residues. The CDR3, as DNA: TGTGCCAGCAGTTTGTCGCTAGCGGACCGTAAAGAGACCCAGTACTTC. Encoded protein: CASSLSLADRKETQYF.

This chain connects TRBV2 to TRBJ1-1; D ambiguous. Trimming left V 1 base short and J 0 bases short, with 9 bases between. The CDR3 is 15 amino acids. Germline assignment: CDR1 SNHLY and CDR2 FYNNEI. The CDR3 coding sequence is TGTGCCAGCAGTGAAGAACGCAGGTTGAACACTGAAGCTTTCTTT. Its translation: CASSEERRLNTEAFF.

The table lists this clone with a few counts. The CDR3 region has the DNA TGCGCCAGCAGCCAGCACGTGACAGGGGAGAGCGCTTTCTTT. Its protein product is CASSQHVTGESAFF. This chain uses TRBV4-1 with TRBJ1-1; TRBD1 aligns across 8 bases. The CDR3 runs 14 residues. Germline CDR1 and CDR2: MGHRA and YSYEKL. J gave up 11 bases and V 3 bases, and 11 bases lay outside the gene matches.

This chain uses TRBV5-1 with TRBJ2-5; 11 positions match TRBD2. This CDR3 region has 15 residues. Germline trimming cut 4 bases from V and 3 bases from J; bases unmatched to any gene: 5. Germline loops: CDR1 SGHRS, CDR2 YFSETQ. For the CDR3, the DNA is TGCGCCAGCAGCGCTCCTAGCGGGGGGAAAGAGACCCAGTACTTC. This translates into CASSAPSGGKETQYF.

The CDR3 coding sequence is TGTGCCAGCAGTGGAGACCTTGCGGGCACTGAAGCTTTCTTT. Its protein is CASSGDLAGTEAFF. V gene TRBV6-1 combines with J gene TRBJ1-1, with unresolved D. This CDR3 has 14 residues. Germline loops: CDR1 MNHNS, CDR2 SASEGT. Trimming pared 4 bases from V and 4 bases from J, leaving 13 bases between.

The chain carries TRBV21-1 and TRBJ2-1; TRBD2 is taken as the D call from the table, unchecked against the DNA. TRBV21-1 is a documented pseudogene. The CDR3 is 17 residues long. In nucleotides, the CDR3 is TGTGCCAGCAGCAAAGAGATAGGACTAGCGGGATACAATGAGCAGTTCTTC. As protein: CASSKEIGLAGYNEQFF.